A single TCR beta chain is shown here with its context. Libraries were prepared by immunoSEQ multiplex PCR; TCRdb keeps only in-frame clonotypes and omits some of them. The data show about 90,000 clones, approximately 80% seen once. These data come from a study of blood T cell repertoires in COVID-19. Study details: The analysed material was cDNA or gDNA that came from T cells, B-cell-depleted T cells, or PBMCs.

CDR1 KGHSH and CDR2 LQKENI come from the germline V gene. Trimming removed 6 bases from V and 0 bases from J, with 15 bases in between. The CDR3 is made up of 16 amino acids. This TCR was recovered from a man aged 65-85 years with acute or convalescent COVID-19. Sequences were obtained from peripheral blood. This sequence joins TRBV18 and TRBJ1-3; the D is unclear. The DNA for the CDR3 is TGTGCCAGCTCCCCATACGACACCTACTCTGGAAACACCATATATTTT. It is translated as CASSPYDTYSGNTIYF.